This TCR beta chain came from a study of cytomegalovirus exposure and HLA in healthy donors. Study outcomes and limitations: It was confirmed in vitro that three of the CMV-associated chains were specific for CMV antigens. In a later analysis, several top co-occurrence clusters appeared linked to parvovirus B19, influenza, CMV and Epstein-Barr virus. In an earlier analysis, about 90% or about 30%: the productive usage of most TCR beta V segments. An analysis that was carried out later associated 16,951 TCR beta sequences with HLA alleles at 0.05 false discovery rate.

In its sample, this clone was seen once. Its cognate antigen is unknown. V lost 8 bases to trimming and J lost 7 bases, with 20 bases between them. Germline V gene sequence: CDR1 SGHTA, CDR2 FQGNSA. The CDR3 is 14 residues long. The study ran its PCR with 60 Vbeta and 13 Jbeta primers. Generated by immunoSEQ multiplex PCR, the TCRdb table keeps only in-frame clones and is missing some. The sample lists more than 50,000 clones; roughly 70% were seen once. The sequencing sample was made of PBMCs. The clonotype comes from a woman in her forties or fifties in good health and CMV-seropositive. The chain combines TRBV7-2 with TRBJ2-5; the D gene is possibly TRBD2 (5 bases). DNA of the CDR3: TGTGCCAGCGCATACGGGAACACCAGAGGGACCCAGTACTTC. This translates into CASAYGNTRGTQYF.